The TCR beta chain described here comes from a study of cytomegalovirus exposure and HLA in healthy donors. Study-wide context: Inside one of the first data releases sat some 93 million unique TCRs taken from HLA-typed donors. The study, taken as a whole, reports: Common viral pathogens were later found to be apparently linked to several of the most significant clusters. After further analysis at a later stage, 16,951 TCR beta sequences were associated with HLA alleles at 0.05 false discovery rate.

Germline values: CDR1 MNHNS, CDR2 SASEGT. Trimming cost V 9 bases and J 2 bases; bases outside gene matches: 2. This CDR3 is built from 12 residues. PCR was performed using 60 Vbeta and 13 Jbeta primers. TCRdb's table, derived via immunoSEQ multiplex PCR, lists solely in-frame clones and lacks some. The table lists fewer than 200,000 clones, 82% of them singletons. Details on this clone: Its antigen is not known.

The chain carries TRBV6-1 and TRBJ1-1; 8 nucleotides line up with TRBD1. This receptor was taken from a girl aged 2-10 years in good health and CMV-seropositive. Sequenced sample: PBMCs. The CDR3 loop is CARGQGNTEAFF. The CDR3, as DNA: TGTGCCAGAGGACAGGGTAACACTGAAGCTTTCTTT.